This TCR beta chain is from a study of neoadjuvant anti-PD-1 for oral cavity cancer. Study at large: Patients without progression received a fourth nivolumab dose around day 43, then surgical resection on days 50-56. Broader study findings: Higher pretreatment blood Treg/Th17 ratios correlated with higher pretreatment blood and lower post-treatment tumor TCRbeta clonality. Each response group had just a few patients in TCR analyses.

Generated by immunoSEQ multiplex PCR, the TCRdb table keeps only in-frame clones and is missing some. Of 20,000 to 25,000 clones in the sample, more than 40% were seen once. The CDR3 consists of 14 residues. V lost 3 bases and J 7 bases, leaving 10 bases between the germline ends. Germline V gives CDR1 MGHDK, CDR2 SYGVNS. As to time point: after neoadjuvant nivolumab, at surgical resection. Patients were newly diagnosed with stage II-IVA oral cavity squamous cell carcinoma without prior systemic or radiation treatment. As concerns this clone: No antigen is known for it.

This sequence originates from a person aged 35-80 years with oral cavity squamous cell carcinoma. The chain has TRBV25-1 and TRBJ1-6; tentatively, D is TRBD1 (6 bases). Material: tumor tissue, obtained after nivolumab (anti-PD-1) treatment. This CDR3 reads CASSETGMNSPLHF. DNA of the CDR3: TGTGCCAGCAGTGAGACAGGCATGAATTCACCCCTCCACTTT. Full variable domain (remainder filled in from reference TRBV25-1 and TRBJ1-6): EADIYQTPRYLVIGTGKKITLECSQTMGHDKMYWYQQDPGMELHLIHYSYGVNSTEKGDLSSESTVSRIRTEHFPLTLESARPSHTSQYLCASSETGMNSPLHFGNGTRLTVT.